The 20 T cell receptor beta chains below come from one sample, sequenced in a study of regulatory T cells in long-lasting Graves disease. Building of the TCR beta libraries involved iRepertoire HTBI primers and Arm-PCR of CDR3 regions. Via MiXCR, TCRdb re-called the multiplex PCR reads, giving one row per CDR3 protein. The sample shows under 300,000 distinct CDR3 sequences, 20% of them seen only once. Sample time point: newly diagnosed GD, antithyroid drugs for less than 3 months. From RNA extracted from PBMCs, the TCR library was made. The sample here was peripheral blood mononuclear cells (PBMCs), taken at new diagnosis, from a patient treated with antithyroid drugs. These TCRs come from a female donor with Graves disease.

At least ten counts were recorded for this clonotype. The V and J genes are TRBV24-1 and TRBJ2-3, with D perhaps TRBD2 (7 bases). The CDR3 runs 19 residues. The V gene's germline CDR1 is KGHDR and CDR2 SFDVKD. Trimming removed 0 bases at V and 4 bases at J, with 22 bases between. Written as DNA, the CDR3 is TGTGCCACCAGTGATTTGGGCGGGGACACCAAGAGCGGGGCAGATACGCAGTATTTT. Amino acids: CATSDLGGDTKSGADTQYF.

This clonotype has ten or more counts. The J gene is TRBJ2-1, the V gene TRBV5-5, with no clear D. Germline assignment: CDR1 SGHKS and CDR2 YYEKEE (reference sequence). Trimming left V 1 base short and J 7 bases short, with 6 bases between. The CDR3 length is 12 residues. The CDR3 DNA follows: TGTGCCAGCAGCTTGACGTTAAATGAGCAGTTCTTC. Translated: CASSLTLNEQFF.

This rearrangement joins TRBV4-3 to TRBJ1-3, with no clear D. This CDR3 spans 16 amino acids. Germline V lookup: CDR1 LGHNA, CDR2 YSLEER. Trimming shortened V by 0 bases and J by 0 bases, and 9 bases separated the two germline ends. The CDR3 loop reads CASSQEAQPSGNTIYF. The CDR3 nucleotides are TGCGCCAGCAGCCAAGAAGCACAGCCCTCTGGAAACACCATATATTTT.

A few counts support this clonotype. The chain combines TRBV7-7 with TRBJ2-2; D possibly uses TRBD1 or TRBD2 (5 bases each). Per germline, CDR1 SSHAT and CDR2 FNYEAQ (reference sequence). The CDR3 runs 15 residues. The V end lost 6 bases, the J end lost 3 bases, and 14 bases lay between the germline ends. As DNA, the CDR3 is TGTGCCAGCAGGCCCCGTGGGGGAGACACCGGGGAGCTGTTTTTT. Its protein is CASRPRGGDTGELFF. The full variable domain, rest sourced from reference TRBV7-7 and TRBJ2-2, is GAGVSQSPRYKVTKRGQDVTLRCDPISSHATLYWYQQALGQGPEFLTYFNYEAQPDKSGLPSDRFSAERPEGSISTLTIQRTEQRDSAMYRCASRPRGGDTGELFFGEGSRLTVL.

This clonotype occurred many times. V gene TRBV7-2 combines with J gene TRBJ1-1; D unresolved. Trimming cost V 0 bases and J 5 bases, with 13 bases left between them. The CDR3 runs 15 residues. Germline V CDR1 and CDR2: SGHTA, FQGNSA. DNA of the CDR3: TGTGCCAGCAGCTTAGCGGGTGGTGTGTCTACTGAAGCTTTCTTT. Translating it yields CASSLAGGVSTEAFF.

This clonotype was recorded many times. The V and J genes are TRBV24-1 and TRBJ2-6; D is unresolved. CDR3 length: 15 amino acids. The V and J ends lost 5 bases and 0 bases respectively, with 7 bases between them. Germline-derived CDR1 and CDR2 are KGHDR and SFDVKD. The CDR3 nucleotides read TGTGCCACCAGTGCGGTAAACTCTGGGGCCAACGTCCTGACTTTC. Its translation: CATSAVNSGANVLTF.

This clonotype was counted at least ten times. The CDR3 bases are TGTGCCAGCAGTCCGGACGGTTTCTATGGCTACACCTTC. Translation: CASSPDGFYGYTF. V and J are TRBV6-1 and TRBJ1-2; D remains ambiguous. Trimming removed 5 bases at V and 4 bases at J, with 11 bases between. This CDR3 region has 13 residues. The germline gives CDR1 MNHNS, CDR2 SASEGT.

This clonotype has at least ten counts. The chain has TRBV2 and TRBJ2-1; D possibly corresponds to TRBD2 (5 bases). V lost 5 bases to trimming and J lost 6 bases, with 23 bases between them. Germline V lookup: CDR1 SNHLY, CDR2 FYNNEI. The CDR3 extends over 17 amino acids. The CDR3 DNA reads TGTGCCAGCAGTCCCCTCCTTAGGTGGGAGCGTTCCAATGAGCAGTTCTTC. Encoded protein: CASSPLLRWERSNEQFF.

This clonotype was detected ten times or more. A read error may produce the germline difference seen at one junction end. The rearrangement links TRBV2 to TRBJ1-2; 7 bases agree with TRBD1. This CDR3 is 11 amino acids long. The germline CDR1 and CDR2 sequences are SNHLY and FYNNEI. CDR3 nucleotide sequence: TGTGCTAGCAGGGGGGCCTATGGCTACACCTTC. Protein sequence: CASRGAYGYTF.

Of note for this clonotype: This likely traces to a read error, being one base from a far larger clone. The rearrangement links TRBV7-9 to TRBJ2-7, with D perhaps TRBD1 or TRBD2 (5 bases each). CDR1 and CDR2 from the germline V gene are SEHNR and FQNEAQ (reference sequence). CDR3 length: 16 amino acids. The CDR3 DNA is TGTGCCAGCAGCTTATCCGGGACGCCCGGCTCCCACGAGCAGTACTTC. Its protein product is CASSLSGTPGSHEQYF.

In its sample, this clonotype was seen many times. This chain links TRBV18 with TRBJ1-5; unclear D gene. This CDR3 spans 14 amino acids. The V end was cut by 6 bases, the J end by 2 bases, with 11 bases between. The V gene's germline CDR1 is KGHSH and CDR2 LQKENI. The CDR3 is CASSPDSGNQPQHF. Written as DNA, the CDR3 is TGTGCCAGCTCCCCAGACTCCGGCAATCAGCCCCAGCATTTT.

In its sample, this clonotype was seen a few times. This chain connects TRBV5-1 to TRBJ2-5; D perhaps matches TRBD1 (6 bases). Trimming pared 6 bases from V and 5 bases from J, leaving 23 bases between. The CDR3 contains 16 residues. Per germline, CDR1 SGHRS and CDR2 YFSETQ. The CDR3 here is CASTSSRDTGWETQYF. DNA of the CDR3: TGCGCCAGCACCTCCTCCCGGGACACAGGCTGGGAGACCCAGTACTTC.

As to this clonotype: A read error may explain this, as a much larger clone is one base away. The rearrangement uses TRBV5-8 and TRBJ1-5; 8 positions agree with TRBD1. The CDR3 runs to 13 residues. Germline V gene sequence: CDR1 SGHTS, CDR2 YDEGEE. The CDR3: CTSTLDRGQPQHF. CDR3 DNA sequence: TGTACCAGCACCCTAGACAGGGGTCAGCCCCAGCATTTT.

This clonotype was detected many times. V usage is TRBV20-1 and J usage is TRBJ2-5; 8 bases fit TRBD1. Germline-derived CDR1 and CDR2 are DFQATT and SNEGSKA (reference sequence). The CDR3 runs 14 residues. V dropped 5 bases and J dropped 5; count of bases not matched to a gene: 10. For the CDR3, the DNA is TGCAGTGCTGCAGGACAGGGAAACGTGGAGACCCAGTACTTC. It specifies CSAAGQGNVETQYF.

The chain combines TRBV28 with TRBJ2-7; D might be TRBD2 (6 bases). This CDR3 has 15 residues. The V gene lost 5 bases and the J gene lost 3 bases, with 17 bases spanning the gap. From germline, CDR1 is MDHEN and CDR2 SYDVKM. CDR3 DNA sequence: TGTGCCAGCAGTCCCTCCCCGGGACTTCACTACGAGCAGTACTTC. Its protein product is CASSPSPGLHYEQYF.

This clonotype appeared many times. The gene calls are TRBV5-1 and TRBJ2-3; D gene uncertain. There are 15 residues in the CDR3. CDR1 is SGHRS, CDR2 YFSETQ, per germline. Between the trimmed V and J ends, which lost 0 bases and 2 bases, there was a span of 10 bases. The CDR3 loop reads CASSLEATSTDTQYF. CDR3 bases: TGCGCCAGCAGCTTGGAGGCAACATCCACAGATACGCAGTATTTT.

About this clonotype itself: With a far larger clone one base away, a read error is the likely cause. The rearrangement links TRBV5-5 to TRBJ2-3, with 7 bases aligning to TRBD2. The CDR3 runs 15 residues. Per the germline V gene, CDR1 is SGHKS and CDR2 is YYEKEE (reference sequence). The CDR3 is CASSLEAGLYNEQSF. CDR3 coding DNA: TGTGCCAGCAGCTTGGAAGCGGGGCTTTACAATGAGCAGTCCTTC.

This clonotype was detected ten times or more. J is TRBJ1-2 and V is TRBV28; possible D gene TRBD1, 6 bases. This CDR3 has 16 residues. Trimming shortened V by 6 bases and J by 7 bases, and 24 bases separated the two germline ends. Per the germline V gene, CDR1 is MDHEN and CDR2 is SYDVKM. CDR3 amino acids: CASSLLQGKLSGGYTF. The CDR3 DNA reads TGTGCCAGCAGCCTTCTTCAGGGGAAGCTATCAGGTGGCTACACCTTC.

The rearrangement joins TRBV19 to TRBJ1-6, with 7 positions matching TRBD1. This CDR3 contains 15 residues. Trimming took 5 bases from V and 7 from J; bases not matched to a gene: 8. CDR1 is LNHDA and CDR2 is SQIVND in the germline V gene (reference sequence). The CDR3 region is CASSLEGARNSPLHF. CDR3 coding DNA: TGTGCCAGTAGTTTGGAGGGGGCACGAAATTCACCCCTCCACTTT.

This clonotype was recorded many times. The chain carries TRBV5-5 and TRBJ2-4; 12 bases are a match to TRBD1. V shed 0 bases, J shed 7 bases, and the junction held 14 bases outside the gene matches. Germline V CDR1 and CDR2: SGHKS, YYEKEE (reference sequence). CDR3 length: 19 amino acids. CDR3 residues: CASSLALGQGARGTNIQYF. The CDR3 DNA is TGTGCCAGCAGCTTGGCCTTGGGACAGGGGGCGCGAGGGACGAACATTCAGTACTTC. The full variable domain, rest sourced from reference TRBV5-5 and TRBJ2-4, is DAGVTQSPTHLIKTRGQQVTLRCSPISGHKSVSWYQQVLGQGPQFIFQYYEKEERGRGNFPDRFSARQFPNYSSELNVNALLLGDSALYLCASSLALGQGARGTNIQYFGAGTRLSVL.